This T cell receptor beta chain is from a study of metastatic and nonmetastatic thyroid tumors. Whole-study context: It was across blood and tumor or nodule tissue from malignant and benign thyroid patients that repertoires were compared.

Ten or more counts support this clone. Its specificity is not known. Whole-study results and caveats: The study reportedly found significantly higher TCR beta diversity in malignant thyroid tumors than benign nodules, in blood and tumor.

Using MiXCR, TCRdb reanalyzed the PCR reads. Here the sample spans fewer than 30,000 clones, 15% to 20% being singletons. Each patient came to thyroid surgery without any prior treatment (of any kind). The CDR3 totals 15 residues. Germline V gives CDR1 MDHEN, CDR2 SYDVKM. The V end lost 6 bases, the J end lost 0 bases, and 14 bases lay between the germline ends. The source of this sequence is a female donor with papillary thyroid cancer or a benign thyroid nodule (not recorded which). Some clones in this sample may be carry-over from other donors' samples. The specimen sequenced was blood. This chain connects TRBV28 to TRBJ1-2; D might be TRBD1 (5 bases). CDR3 nucleotides: TGTGCCAGCAGCTCGGGGGGGGGGGCTAACTATGGCTACACCTTC. Its protein product is CASSSGGGANYGYTF.